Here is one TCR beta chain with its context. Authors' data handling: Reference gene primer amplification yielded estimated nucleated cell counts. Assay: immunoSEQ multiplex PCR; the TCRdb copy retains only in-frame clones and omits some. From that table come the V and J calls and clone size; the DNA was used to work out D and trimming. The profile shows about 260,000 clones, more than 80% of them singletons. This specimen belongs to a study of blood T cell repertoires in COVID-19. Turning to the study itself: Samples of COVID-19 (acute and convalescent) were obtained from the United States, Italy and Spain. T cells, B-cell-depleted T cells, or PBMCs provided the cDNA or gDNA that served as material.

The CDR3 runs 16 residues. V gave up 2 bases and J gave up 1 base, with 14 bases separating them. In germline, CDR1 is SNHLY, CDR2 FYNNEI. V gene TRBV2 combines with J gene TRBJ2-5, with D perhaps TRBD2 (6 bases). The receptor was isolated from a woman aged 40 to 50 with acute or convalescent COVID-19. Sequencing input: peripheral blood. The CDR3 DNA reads TGTGCCAGCAGTGAATCGGACTATACGTTCCAAGAGACCCAGTACTTC. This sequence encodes CASSESDYTFQETQYF.